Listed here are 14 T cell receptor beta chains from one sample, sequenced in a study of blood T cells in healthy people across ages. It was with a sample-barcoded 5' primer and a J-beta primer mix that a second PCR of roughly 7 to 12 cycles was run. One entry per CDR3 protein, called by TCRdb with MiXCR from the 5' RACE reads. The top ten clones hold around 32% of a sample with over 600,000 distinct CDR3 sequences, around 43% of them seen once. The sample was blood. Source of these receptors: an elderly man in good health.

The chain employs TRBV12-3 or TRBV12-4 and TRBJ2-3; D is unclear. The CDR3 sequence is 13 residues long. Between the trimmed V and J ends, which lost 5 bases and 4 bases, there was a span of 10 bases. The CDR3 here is CASSRSSADTQYF. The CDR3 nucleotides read TGTGCCAGCAGTAGGAGCTCAGCAGATACGCAGTATTTT.

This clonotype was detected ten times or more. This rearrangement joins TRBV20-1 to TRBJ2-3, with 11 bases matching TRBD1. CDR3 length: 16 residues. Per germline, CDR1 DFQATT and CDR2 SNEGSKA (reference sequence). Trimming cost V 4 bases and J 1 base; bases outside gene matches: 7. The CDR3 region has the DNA TGCAGTGCTAAACCCGGACAGGGGGCGCGCACAGATACGCAGTATTTT. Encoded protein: CSAKPGQGARTDTQYF.

As DNA, the CDR3 is TGCAGCGTTGAAGCCCCTAGCGGGGGGGCAGGCAATGAGCAGTTCTTC. Its translation is CSVEAPSGGAGNEQFF. The rearrangement joins TRBV29-1 to TRBJ2-1; TRBD2 agrees at 12 bases. The CDR3 consists of 16 residues. V shed 1 base and J 6 bases; nucleotides not matched to a gene: 7. The germline V gene encodes CDR1 SQVTM and CDR2 ANQGSEA.

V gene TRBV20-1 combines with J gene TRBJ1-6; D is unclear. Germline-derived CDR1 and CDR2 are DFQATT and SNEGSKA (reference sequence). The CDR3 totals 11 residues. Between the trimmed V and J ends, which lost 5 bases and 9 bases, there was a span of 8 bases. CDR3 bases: TGCAGTGCTGCGACGGGTTCACCCCTCCACTTT. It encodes CSAATGSPLHF.

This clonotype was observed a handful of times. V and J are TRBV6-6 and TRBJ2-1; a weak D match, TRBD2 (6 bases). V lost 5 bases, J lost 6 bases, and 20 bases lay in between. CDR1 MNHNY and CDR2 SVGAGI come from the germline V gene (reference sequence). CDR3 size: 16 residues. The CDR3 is CASSTPGLRVLNEQFF. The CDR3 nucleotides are TGTGCCAGCAGTACACCGGGACTGCGAGTCCTCAATGAGCAGTTCTTC.

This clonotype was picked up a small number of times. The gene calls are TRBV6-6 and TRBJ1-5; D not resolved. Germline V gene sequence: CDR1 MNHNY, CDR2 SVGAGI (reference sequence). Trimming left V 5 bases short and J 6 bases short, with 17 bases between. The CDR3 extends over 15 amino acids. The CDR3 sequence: CASSPMLFEVQPQHF. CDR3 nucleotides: TGTGCCAGCAGTCCGATGCTTTTTGAGGTTCAGCCCCAGCATTTT.

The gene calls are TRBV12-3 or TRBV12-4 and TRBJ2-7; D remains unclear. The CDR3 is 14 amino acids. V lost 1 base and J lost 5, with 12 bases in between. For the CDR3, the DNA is TGTGCCAGCAGTTTAGGTTCCTCAGTGGACGAGCAGTACTTC. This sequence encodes CASSLGSSVDEQYF.

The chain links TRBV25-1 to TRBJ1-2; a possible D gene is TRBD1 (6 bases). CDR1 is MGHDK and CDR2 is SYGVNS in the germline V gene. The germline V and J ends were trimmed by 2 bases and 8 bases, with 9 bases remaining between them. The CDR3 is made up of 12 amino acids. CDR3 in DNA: TGTGCCAGCAGTGAAGCAGACAGGGGCTACACCTTC. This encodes CASSEADRGYTF.

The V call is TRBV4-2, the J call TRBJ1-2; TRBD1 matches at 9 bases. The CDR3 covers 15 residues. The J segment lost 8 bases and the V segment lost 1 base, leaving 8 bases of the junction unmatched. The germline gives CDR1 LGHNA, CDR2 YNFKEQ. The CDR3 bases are TGTGCCAGCAGCCAAGCTACGGGACAGGGTAAGGGCTACACCTTC. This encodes CASSQATGQGKGYTF.

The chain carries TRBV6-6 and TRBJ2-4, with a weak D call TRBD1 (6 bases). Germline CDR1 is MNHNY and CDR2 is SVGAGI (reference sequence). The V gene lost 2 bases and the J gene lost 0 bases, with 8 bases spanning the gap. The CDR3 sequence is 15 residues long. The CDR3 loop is CASSYEGGAKNIQYF. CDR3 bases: TGTGCCAGCAGTTACGAAGGGGGAGCCAAAAACATTCAGTACTTC.

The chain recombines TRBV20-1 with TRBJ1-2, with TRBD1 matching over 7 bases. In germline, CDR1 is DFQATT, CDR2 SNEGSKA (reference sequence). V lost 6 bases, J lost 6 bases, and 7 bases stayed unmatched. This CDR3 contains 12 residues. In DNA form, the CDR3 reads TGCAGTGCCAGGGACAGAGTCGATGGCTACACCTTC. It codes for CSARDRVDGYTF.

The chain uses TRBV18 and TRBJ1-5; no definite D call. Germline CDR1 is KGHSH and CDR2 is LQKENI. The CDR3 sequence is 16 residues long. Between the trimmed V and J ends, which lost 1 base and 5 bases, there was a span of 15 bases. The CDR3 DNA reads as TGTGCCAGCTCACCACAGCGAGGATCCACGGATCAGCCCCAGCATTTT. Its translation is CASSPQRGSTDQPQHF.

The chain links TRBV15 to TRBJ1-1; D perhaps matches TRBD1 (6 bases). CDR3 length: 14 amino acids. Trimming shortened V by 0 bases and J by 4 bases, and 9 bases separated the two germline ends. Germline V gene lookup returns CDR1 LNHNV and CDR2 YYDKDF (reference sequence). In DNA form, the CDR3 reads TGTGCCACCAGCAGAGATCCGACAGGCACTGAAGCTTTCTTT. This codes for CATSRDPTGTEAFF.

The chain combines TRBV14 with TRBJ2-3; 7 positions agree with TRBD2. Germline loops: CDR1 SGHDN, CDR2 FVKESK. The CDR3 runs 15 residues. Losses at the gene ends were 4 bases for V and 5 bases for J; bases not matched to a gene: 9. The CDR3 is CASSRPGLTQDTQYF. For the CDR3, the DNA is TGTGCCAGCAGCCGGCCGGGACTAACCCAAGATACGCAGTATTTT.